The 27 T cell receptor beta chains in this list originate from one sample, sequenced in a study of T cell responses to AZD1222 COVID-19 vaccine. Using immunoSEQ multiplex PCR, the repertoire was profiled, and TCRdb retains in-frame clones only, with some absent. This sample yields 95,000 to 150,000 clones, of which 92% are seen a single time; about 7.7% belongs to the top ten. The sequenced sample was peripheral blood, obtained 28 days after the second AZD1222 dose. The receptors originated from an adult who received the AZD1222 COVID-19 vaccine.

The CDR3 protein is CASTVSLVRQAGNTIYF. The CDR3 DNA follows: TGTGCCAGTACGGTCTCTCTGGTCAGGCAGGCTGGAAACACCATATATTTT. The rearrangement uses TRBV19 and TRBJ1-3; D remains unclear. With 7 bases removed from V and 2 bases from J, the gap between germline ends came to 21 bases. The CDR3 contains 17 residues. Per germline, CDR1 LNHDA and CDR2 SQIVND (reference sequence).

This chain connects TRBV6-5 to TRBJ1-2; a possible D gene is TRBD1 (5 bases). V lost 8 bases to trimming and J lost 4 bases, with 20 bases between them. Germline values: CDR1 MNHEY, CDR2 SVGAGI. The CDR3 consists of 15 residues. The CDR3 reads CASLRDASEGYGYTF. CDR3 DNA sequence: TGTGCCAGCCTTAGGGACGCTTCAGAGGGCTATGGCTACACCTTC.

This clone turned up a few times. The chain has TRBV5-6 and TRBJ2-7; a weak D match, TRBD1 (5 bases). Trimming pared 2 bases from V and 3 bases from J, leaving 6 bases between. From germline, CDR1 is SGHDT and CDR2 YYEEEE. The CDR3 extends over 12 amino acids. The CDR3 DNA reads as TGTGCCAGCAGCTTAAGGGGCTACGAGCAGTACTTC. Translated: CASSLRGYEQYF.

The chain recombines TRBV23-1 with TRBJ1-3; TRBD1 aligns across 8 bases. TRBV23-1 is treated as an ORF (open reading frame) with a function not yet certain. This CDR3 spans 19 amino acids. V lost 0 bases and J lost 0; bases outside the gene matches: 10. CDR3 region: CASSQSITGTGSSGNTIYF. In nucleotides, the CDR3 is TGCGCCAGCAGTCAATCGATTACCGGGACAGGAAGCTCTGGAAACACCATATATTTT.

This clone was picked up one time. The V and J genes are TRBV2 and TRBJ1-2; D remains unclear. This CDR3 region has 12 residues. The germline V gene has CDR1 SNHLY and CDR2 FYNNEI. V lost 10 bases, J lost 4 bases, and 13 bases lay in between. CDR3 amino acids: CATMGSAYGYTF. CDR3 bases: TGTGCCACCATGGGGTCGGCCTATGGCTACACCTTC.

The CDR3 reads CASSFPKGVSEAFF. The CDR3 nucleotides are TGTGCCAGCAGTTTTCCGAAGGGGGTCTCTGAAGCTTTCTTT. The rearrangement links TRBV28 to TRBJ1-1, with TRBD1 as a possible D gene (6 bases). This CDR3 has 14 residues. Trimming took 3 bases from V and 6 from J, leaving 14 bases between them. Germline V gives CDR1 MDHEN, CDR2 SYDVKM.

The chain combines TRBV7-9 with TRBJ2-5, with a weak D call TRBD2 (6 bases). V lost 3 bases, J lost 4 bases, and 12 bases lay in between. This CDR3 contains 14 residues. Germline V lookup: CDR1 SEHNR, CDR2 FQNEAQ (reference sequence). Here the CDR3 DNA reads TGTGCCAGCAGCTTCGCCGGGACTGTAGAGACCCAGTACTTC. Translated: CASSFAGTVETQYF.

The chain recombines TRBV12-3 or TRBV12-4 with TRBJ1-2, with D uncertain. Deletions cut 6 bases from V and 8 bases from J, with 13 bases between. This CDR3 is 12 amino acids long. The DNA for the CDR3 is TGTGCCAGCAGGATCAACGCGATGGGCTACACCTTC. This sequence encodes CASRINAMGYTF.

V is TRBV27 and J is TRBJ1-4; D unclear. This CDR3 is built from 14 residues. Germline values: CDR1 MNHEY, CDR2 SMNVEV (reference sequence). The V gene lost 8 bases and the J gene lost 4 bases, with 14 bases spanning the gap. The CDR3 DNA follows: TGTGCCAGCCCCGGGGTAGGTGATAATGAAAAACTGTTTTTT. Protein: CASPGVGDNEKLFF.

V and J are TRBV4-1 and TRBJ1-6; D is possibly TRBD1 (6 bases). The germline CDR1 and CDR2 sequences are MGHRA and YSYEKL. V was shortened by 1 base and J by 7 bases, with 11 bases between the two germline ends. CDR3 size: 15 residues. In DNA, the CDR3 is TGCGCCAGCAGCCAAGCGGGGGCTTGGAATTCACCCCTCCACTTT. This translates into CASSQAGAWNSPLHF.

The chain uses TRBV28 and TRBJ1-6; 10 bases are a match to TRBD1. Trimming took 4 bases from V and 7 from J; bases not matched to a gene: 4. Germline loops: CDR1 MDHEN, CDR2 SYDVKM. CDR3 size: 15 residues. CDR3 bases: TGTGCCAGCAGTTCGGCGGGACAGGGGAATTCACCCCTCCACTTT. Amino acid sequence: CASSSAGQGNSPLHF. The full variable domain, in which reference TRBV28 and TRBJ1-6 provide the parts outside the CDR3, is DVKVTQSSRYLVKRTGEKVFLECVQDMDHENMFWYRQDPGLGLRLIYFSYDVKMKEKGDIPEGYSVSREKKERFSLILESASTNQTSMYLCASSSAGQGNSPLHFGNGTRLTVT.

Here the CDR3 reads CASTGQGNTEAFF. As DNA, the CDR3 is TGTGCCAGCACGGGACAGGGGAACACTGAAGCTTTCTTT. The chain joins TRBV25-1 to TRBJ1-1; 9 bases map to TRBD1. Trimming at V came to 7 bases and at J to 1 base, leaving 1 base not matched to a gene. The CDR3 is 13 residues long. Germline V CDR1 and CDR2: MGHDK, SYGVNS.

The count of this clone is one. The rearrangement uses TRBV10-2 and TRBJ1-5; 7 bases are shared with TRBD1. The CDR3 contains 15 residues. The germline V gene has CDR1 WSHSY and CDR2 SAAADI. V trimming: 0 bases; J trimming: 7 bases; junction bases outside the gene matches: 6. This chain's CDR3 is CASSESRQGDQPQHF. CDR3 nucleotide sequence: TGCGCCAGCAGTGAGTCGAGACAGGGTGACCAGCCCCAGCATTTT.

The chain combines TRBV7-2 with TRBJ1-5; D is ambiguous. The germline gives CDR1 SGHTA, CDR2 FQGNSA. V gave up 6 bases and J gave up 3 bases, with 15 bases separating them. This CDR3 is 15 amino acids long. CDR3 amino acids: CASSVGSSSNQPQHF. The CDR3 nucleotides read TGTGCCAGCAGTGTGGGCAGTTCTTCCAATCAGCCCCAGCATTTT.

J is TRBJ2-1 and V is TRBV5-1, with D possibly TRBD2 on 6 matching bases. The CDR3 length is 13 residues. Germline V gene data show CDR1 as SGHRS and CDR2 as YFSETQ. Trimming cost V 9 bases and J 5 bases, with 15 bases left between them. CDR3 coding DNA: TGCGCCACCTCGTGGGGGGTCAACAATGAGCAGTTCTTC. Its protein is CATSWGVNNEQFF.

The chain combines TRBV19 with TRBJ2-1, with 9 bases lining up with TRBD2. The germline V gene has CDR1 LNHDA and CDR2 SQIVND (reference sequence). The CDR3 is 15 amino acids. V dropped 6 bases and J dropped 5; count of bases not matched to a gene: 8. The CDR3 loop reads CASSIDASGNNEQFF. As DNA, the CDR3 is TGTGCCAGTAGCATCGATGCTAGCGGGAACAATGAGCAGTTCTTC.

The chain recombines TRBV6-5 with TRBJ1-6; D not resolved. This CDR3 comprises 15 residues. Germline CDR1 and CDR2: MNHEY and SVGAGI. V lost 7 bases, J lost 7 bases, and 17 bases lay in between. The CDR3 spells CASTFVTEGNSPLHF. CDR3 coding DNA: TGTGCCAGCACCTTCGTAACAGAGGGAAATTCACCCCTCCACTTT.

About this clone itself: The same CDR3 can be traced to other DNA sequences in this sample. The genes are TRBV28 and TRBJ2-1, with 11 positions matching TRBD2. CDR3 length equals 16 residues. Germline loops: CDR1 MDHEN, CDR2 SYDVKM. Trimming cost V 9 bases and J 3 bases; bases outside gene matches: 10. CDR3 DNA sequence: TGTGCCAGTAGTACCCTCGGGACTAGCGGCTACAATGAGCAGTTCTTC. Its protein product is CASSTLGTSGYNEQFF.

The chain employs TRBV5-6 and TRBJ2-3, with a tentative D call TRBD1 (6 bases). This CDR3 comprises 16 residues. From germline, CDR1 is SGHDT and CDR2 YYEEEE. Trimming stripped 2 bases from V and 2 bases from J, with 15 bases between. The CDR3 region is CASSFNLGAPTDTQYF. The CDR3, as DNA: TGTGCCAGCAGCTTTAATTTGGGGGCCCCCACAGATACGCAGTATTTT.

This chain connects TRBV29-1 to TRBJ2-3; 7 nucleotides line up with TRBD1. The CDR3 extends over 16 amino acids. Trimming removed 6 bases from V and 1 base from J; junction bases left unmatched: 13. Germline assignment: CDR1 SQVTM and CDR2 ANQGSEA. The CDR3: CSVTRGRDRGTDTQYF. In nucleotides, the CDR3 is TGCAGCGTCACTAGGGGTAGGGACAGAGGCACAGATACGCAGTATTTT.

Details on this clone: Distinct nucleotide sequences in the sample also encode this CDR3. The chain links TRBV7-9 to TRBJ1-5; no reliable D call. Germline CDR1 and CDR2: SEHNR and FQNEAQ (reference sequence). Deletions cut 1 base from V and 4 bases from J, with 8 bases between. The CDR3 sequence is 14 residues long. In DNA form, the CDR3 reads TGTGCCAGCAGCTTAGACCCACCAAATCAGCCCCAGCATTTT. Translation gives CASSLDPPNQPQHF.

This clone is a singleton in its sample. The chain combines TRBV6-2 or TRBV6-3 with TRBJ1-6, with 8 bases aligning to TRBD1. The CDR3 extends over 16 amino acids. The V segment lost 6 bases and the J segment 7 bases; nucleotides outside the gene matches: 11. CDR1 MNHEY and CDR2 SVGEGT come from the germline V gene. CDR3 in amino acids: CASRPTPGTGNSPLHF. The CDR3 region has the DNA TGTGCCAGCAGGCCTACTCCCGGGACAGGCAATTCACCCCTCCACTTT.

CDR3 DNA sequence: TGCGCCAGCAGCTTGGGAGGGGGGCCCCCACGCAATGAGCAGTTCTTC. Amino acid sequence: CASSLGGGPPRNEQFF. V gene TRBV5-1 combines with J gene TRBJ2-1; D may be TRBD1 or TRBD2 (6 bases each). The germline CDR1 and CDR2 sequences are SGHRS and YFSETQ. The CDR3 spans 16 residues. With 0 bases removed from V and 6 bases from J, the gap between germline ends came to 16 bases.

The chain uses TRBV6-5 and TRBJ2-2, with TRBD2 as a possible D gene (7 bases). The CDR3 is made up of 14 amino acids. Trimming took off 6 bases at V and 2 bases at J, with 10 bases between the two ends. In germline, CDR1 is MNHEY, CDR2 SVGAGI. The CDR3 coding sequence is TGTGCCAGCAGGGGGGGGGCCAACACCGGGGAGCTGTTTTTT. This codes for CASRGGANTGELFF.

The chain is built from TRBV2 and TRBJ1-4; D is unresolved. The germline CDR1 and CDR2 sequences are SNHLY and FYNNEI. The V end was cut by 4 bases, the J end by 7 bases, with 19 bases between. The CDR3 has 16 amino acids. CDR3 DNA sequence: TGTGCCAGCAGTGGTTTGTCGAGGGTTTGGGGTGAAAAACTGTTTTTT. Translated, it gives CASSGLSRVWGEKLFF.

This rearrangement joins TRBV2 to TRBJ2-3; D possibly corresponds to TRBD1 (6 bases). V was clipped by 3 bases and J by 2 bases, with 9 bases between them. Germline CDR1 is SNHLY and CDR2 is FYNNEI. CDR3 size: 14 residues. The chain's CDR3 is CASSEGALTDTQYF. DNA for the CDR3: TGTGCCAGCAGTGAGGGGGCCCTCACAGATACGCAGTATTTT.

V usage is TRBV5-1 and J usage is TRBJ1-2; 7 nucleotides line up with TRBD1. CDR1 and CDR2 (germline): SGHRS, YFSETQ. J was trimmed by 5 bases and V by 4 bases; bases with no gene match: 20. The CDR3 loop spans 18 amino acids. CDR3 DNA sequence: TGCGCCAGCAGCCCGAGAGGGCAGGGGGGAACTTTGGGATATGGCTACACCTTC. This codes for CASSPRGQGGTLGYGYTF.